The source of this TCR beta chain is a study of OX40 agonist ivuxolimab in advanced cancers. This clone was seen only once. Its target is unknown. Clones were read by immunoSEQ multiplex PCR, and TCRdb kept only the in-frame ones, dropping some. The table includes 100,000 or so clones, more than 85% detected once. Study-level findings and limits: Fewer expanded clones were found on average in CD4+ than in CD8+ T cells. Expanded peripheral T cells had an undetermined antigen specificity.

Germline V gene lookup returns CDR1 LGHNA and CDR2 YSLEER. Trimming left V 0 bases short and J 0 bases short, with 12 bases between. This CDR3 spans 17 amino acids. The V gene is TRBV4-3, the J gene TRBJ1-5, with D uncertain. The material sequenced was CD4+ or CD8+ T cells sorted from blood, taken in a trial of the OX40 agonist ivuxolimab. The TCR was taken from an adult with an advanced solid tumor such as melanoma, head and neck, liver or kidney cancer. CDR3 sequence: CASSQDLGEYSNQPQHF. DNA of the CDR3: TGCGCCAGCAGCCAAGATTTGGGCGAGTATAGCAATCAGCCCCAGCATTTT.